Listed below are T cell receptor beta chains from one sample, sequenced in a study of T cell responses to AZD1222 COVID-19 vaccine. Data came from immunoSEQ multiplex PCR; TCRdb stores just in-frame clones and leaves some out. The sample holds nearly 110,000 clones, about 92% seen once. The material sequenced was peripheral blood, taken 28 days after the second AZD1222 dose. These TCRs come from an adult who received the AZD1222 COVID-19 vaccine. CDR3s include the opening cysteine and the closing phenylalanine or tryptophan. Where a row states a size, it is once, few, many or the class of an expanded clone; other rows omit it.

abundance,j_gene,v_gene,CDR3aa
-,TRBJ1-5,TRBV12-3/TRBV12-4,CASSWGSNQPQHF
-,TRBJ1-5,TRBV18,CASSPPGQGNQPQHF
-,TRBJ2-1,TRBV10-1,CASMRSGREINEQFF
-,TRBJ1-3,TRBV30,CAWGTQTGQGNTIYF
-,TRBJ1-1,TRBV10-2,CASRLSGEAFF
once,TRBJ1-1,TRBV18,CASSPPAWTEAFF
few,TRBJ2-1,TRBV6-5,CASSLTSGSYNEQFF
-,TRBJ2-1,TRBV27,CASSLTSIAYNEQFF
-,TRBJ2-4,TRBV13,CASSLGTPLAKNIQYF
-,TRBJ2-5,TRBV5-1,CASSLGSSFETQYF
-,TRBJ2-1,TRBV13,CASSLGGVEQFF
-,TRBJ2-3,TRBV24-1,CATRDSGADTQYF
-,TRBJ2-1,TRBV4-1,CASSPGASLSYNEQFF
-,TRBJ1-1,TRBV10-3,CAISGRQGVAEAFF
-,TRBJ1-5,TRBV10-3,CATGTGTGGFNNQPQHF
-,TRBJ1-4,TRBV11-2,CASSTRRTEGRKLFF
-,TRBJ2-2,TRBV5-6,CASSLGVWGNTGELFF
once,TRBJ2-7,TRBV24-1,CATIAAGTYEQYF
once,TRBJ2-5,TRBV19,CASSIDGTGGETQYF
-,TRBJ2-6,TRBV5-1,CASSYPTEANVLTF
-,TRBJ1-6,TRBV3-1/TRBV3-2,CASSLRQGLYNSPLHF
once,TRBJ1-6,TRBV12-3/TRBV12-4,CASSLWASPLHF
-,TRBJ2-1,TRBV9,CASSVVPGPFYNEQFF
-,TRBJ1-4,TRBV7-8,CASSLDRGRYATNEKLFF
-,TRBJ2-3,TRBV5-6,CASRGLAGTQYF
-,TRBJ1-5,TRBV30,CAWSLESGQPQHF
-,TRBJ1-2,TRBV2,CASSVSGGQFGYGYTF
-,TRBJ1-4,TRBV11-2,CASSFNREELFF
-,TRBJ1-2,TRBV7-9,CASSLGDGGYTF
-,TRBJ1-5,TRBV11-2,CASSLGALGDQPQHF
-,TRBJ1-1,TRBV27,CASSLAGKNTEAFF
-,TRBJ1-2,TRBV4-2,CASSQAGQDVSTGYTF
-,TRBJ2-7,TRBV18,CASRPDGAYEQYF
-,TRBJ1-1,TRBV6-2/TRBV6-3,CASCLTGNTEAFF
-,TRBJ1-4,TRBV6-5,CASSPDSATNEKLFF
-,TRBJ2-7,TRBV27,CASRGANTEYGYEQYF
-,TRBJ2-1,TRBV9,CASSIWKDSHNEQFF
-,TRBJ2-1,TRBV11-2,CASSLAAGAKYNEQFF
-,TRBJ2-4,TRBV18,CASSPPAREKNIQYF
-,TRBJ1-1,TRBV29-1,CSVGKGAGTEAFF
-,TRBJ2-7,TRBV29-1,CSVELAGSYEQYF
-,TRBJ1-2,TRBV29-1,CSVTGLDGYTF
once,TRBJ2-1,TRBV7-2,CASSLVGETYNEQFF
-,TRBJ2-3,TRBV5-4,CASRGGLGSDTQYF
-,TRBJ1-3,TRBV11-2,CASSLGEGRLSGNTIYF
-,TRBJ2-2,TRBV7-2,CASSLRLQRERSGELFF
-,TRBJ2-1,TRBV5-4,CASSLGGLAGGRYNEQFF
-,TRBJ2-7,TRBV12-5,CASGRSGTLEGEQYF
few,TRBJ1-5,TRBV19,CATDRGLDNSNQPQHF
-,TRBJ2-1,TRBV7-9,CASSFRWVAPHNEQFF
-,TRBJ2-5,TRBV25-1,CASSEWTAQETQYF
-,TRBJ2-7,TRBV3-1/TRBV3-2,CASSQDSWDHLHQKQYF